This paragraph covers one TCR beta chain sequence. The sample originates from a study of blood T cell repertoires in COVID-19. About the study: The samples span acute and convalescent COVID-19 from the United States, Italy and Spain. Sources were T cells, B-cell-depleted T cells, or PBMCs; the material itself was cDNA or gDNA.

Germline lookup yields CDR1 SGHRS and CDR2 YFSETQ. V lost 4 bases and J 5 bases, leaving 15 bases between the germline ends. CDR3 length: 15 residues. Authors' data handling: For nucleated cells, counts were estimated from reference gene primer amplification. Sequencing was performed with immunoSEQ multiplex PCR; in TCRdb, only in-frame clones are kept and a portion is missing. The V and J calls and clone size are taken from that table; D and trimming were inferred from the DNA. This table has about 250,000 clones, 88% appearing once. This clonotype was sampled from a man older than 75 with acute or convalescent COVID-19. The rearrangement uses TRBV5-1 and TRBJ1-4; D uncertain. The sample comprised peripheral blood. The CDR3 here is CASSDPREANEKLFF. CDR3 bases: TGCGCCAGCAGCGACCCCCGAGAAGCGAATGAAAAACTGTTTTTT.